The 3 T cell receptor beta chains in this list originate from one sample, sequenced in a study of cytomegalovirus exposure and HLA in healthy donors. The repertoire was sequenced with immunoSEQ multiplex PCR; TCRdb's copy has only in-frame clones and lacks some. This table has some 200,000 clones, about nine tenths appearing once. The sequenced sample was PBMCs. The receptors originated from a man aged 25 to 40 in good health and CMV-seropositive.

The rearrangement uses TRBV6-5 and TRBJ1-1; D is unclear. V lost 0 bases, J lost 1 base, and 12 bases lay in between. Per the germline V gene, CDR1 is MNHEY and CDR2 is SVGAGI. This CDR3 comprises 16 residues. The CDR3 loop reads CASSYSATRSNTEAFF. CDR3 in DNA: TGTGCCAGCAGTTACTCAGCGACTCGTTCGAACACTGAAGCTTTCTTT.

V and J are TRBV9 and TRBJ2-5, with TRBD2 identical over 7 bases. The CDR3 spans 14 residues. Trimming cost V 4 bases and J 5 bases; bases outside gene matches: 8. From germline, CDR1 is SGDLS and CDR2 YYNGEE. In DNA form, the CDR3 reads TGTGCCAGCAGCTCCTTAGCGGGTAGGGAGACCCAGTACTTC. This translates into CASSSLAGRETQYF.

This chain uses TRBV20-1 with TRBJ2-1; D is ambiguous. Per germline, CDR1 DFQATT and CDR2 SNEGSKA (reference sequence). The CDR3 contains 11 residues. The V end was cut by 3 bases, the J end by 4 bases, with 4 bases between. Here the CDR3 reads CSASAYNEQFF. Written as DNA, the CDR3 is TGCAGTGCTAGCGCGTACAATGAGCAGTTCTTC.